This T cell receptor (beta chain) was recovered during a study of human T cells and chemical hapten exposure. The study's findings and limits: Having alopecia, donors may respond immunologically unlike healthy people. Expanded TCRs made up significantly more big CDR3 similarity clusters than controls did. More PT1 expanded TCRs went with higher patch test scores.

The V and J ends lost 7 bases and 3 bases, in that order; junction bases with no gene match: 11. This CDR3 is built from 15 residues. CDR1 is SQVTM and CDR2 is ANQGSEA in the germline V gene. TCRdb re-called the RACE reads with MiXCR, one entry per CDR3 protein. This table has some 110,000 distinct CDR3 sequences, about 12% appearing once. Concerning this clonotype: Its specificity is unknown.

Time point: patch test 1, 2 weeks after DPC sensitization. The sample's treatment: therapeutic diphenylcyclopropenone sensitization with weekly scalp DPC. RNA extraction used unfractionated whole blood as the source of total RNA. The origin of this receptor is a woman aged 50 to 65 with alopecia areata. Some clones in this sample may be carry-over from other donors' samples. The chain combines TRBV29-1 with TRBJ2-1, with 8 bases that match TRBD2. Sample: whole blood, taken in connection with sensitization to the hapten diphenylcyclopropenone (DPC). The CDR3 coding sequence is TGCAGCGGTCGACTAGCGTGGGGCCTCTACAATGAGCAGTTCTTC. This encodes CSGRLAWGLYNEQFF.